Below, one T cell receptor beta chain is given with its context. Its antigen is unidentified. CDR1 SEHNR and CDR2 FQNEAQ come from the germline V gene (reference sequence). The V end lost 4 bases, the J end lost 2 bases, and 13 bases lay between the germline ends. The CDR3 spans 15 residues. This sample is part of a study of blood T cells in healthy people across ages. Study-level results: Fewer expanded clones and more diversity marked long-lived versus aged donors.

PCR was performed a second time for about 6 to 12 cycles using a sample-barcoded 5' primer and a J-beta primer mix. TCRdb processed the 5' RACE reads anew with MiXCR; each CDR3 protein has one entry. Of 800,000 or so distinct CDR3 sequences in the sample, roughly 46% were seen once. The clonotype comes from a man older than 75 in good health. The rearrangement joins TRBV7-9 to TRBJ2-3; perhaps TRBD1 as D (6 bases). The specimen was blood. The CDR3 sequence is CASSSTTGITDTQYF. Written as DNA, the CDR3 is TGTGCCAGCAGCTCGACGACAGGTATCACAGATACGCAGTATTTT.